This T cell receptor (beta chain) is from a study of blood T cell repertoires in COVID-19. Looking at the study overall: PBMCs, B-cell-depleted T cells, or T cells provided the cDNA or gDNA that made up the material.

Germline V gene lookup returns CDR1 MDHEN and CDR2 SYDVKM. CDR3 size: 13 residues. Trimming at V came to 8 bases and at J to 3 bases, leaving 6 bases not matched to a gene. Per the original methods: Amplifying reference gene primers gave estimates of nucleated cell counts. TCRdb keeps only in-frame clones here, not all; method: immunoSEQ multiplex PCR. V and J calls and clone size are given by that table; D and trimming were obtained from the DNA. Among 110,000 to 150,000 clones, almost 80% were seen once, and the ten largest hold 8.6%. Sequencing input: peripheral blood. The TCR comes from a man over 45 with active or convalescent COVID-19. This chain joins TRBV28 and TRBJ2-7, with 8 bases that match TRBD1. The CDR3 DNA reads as TGTGCCAGCCGGGACAGGAGTTTCTACGAGCAGTACTTC. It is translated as CASRDRSFYEQYF.